This T cell receptor (beta chain) was observed in a study of blood T cell repertoires in COVID-19. Study overall: Sample material is recorded as cDNA or gDNA derived from T cells, B-cell-depleted T cells, or PBMCs.

The V gene end was trimmed by 4 bases and the J gene end by 4 bases; junction bases not matched to a gene: 16. The CDR3 is made up of 17 amino acids. The germline gives CDR1 SGHRS, CDR2 YFSETQ. As handled by the study authors: Reference gene primer amplification in the assay estimated nucleated cell counts. Using immunoSEQ multiplex PCR, the repertoire was profiled, and TCRdb retains in-frame clones only, with some absent. V, J and clone size were drawn from that table, and D and trimming were deduced from the DNA. The table lists roughly 150,000 clones, roughly four fifths of them singletons. Sequenced: peripheral blood. The receptor comes from a human donor with acute or convalescent COVID-19. The donor label of this sample is uncertain. The chain couples TRBV5-1 to TRBJ1-2; TRBD1 matches at 7 bases. This CDR3 is CASSTGQESMGVYGYTF. The DNA of the CDR3 is TGCGCCAGCAGCACAGGACAGGAGTCCATGGGGGTCTATGGCTACACCTTC.